These T cell receptor beta chains were read from a single sample in a study of blood T cells in healthy people across ages. TCRdb called the 5' RACE reads again in MiXCR, with one record for every CDR3 protein. The table lists over 950,000 distinct CDR3 sequences, around two fifths of them singletons. The sample consisted of blood. Every receptor here comes from a man aged 18-30 years in good health. Both conserved end residues are part of each CDR3. The D gene is left open where the match is weak. The size field is filled for only some rows; it gives once, few, many or a size class.

j_gene: TRBJ1-6
v_gene: TRBV2
d_gene: .
abundance: few
CDR3aa: CASRRTPDNSPLHF

j_gene: TRBJ2-5
v_gene: TRBV20-1
d_gene: .
abundance: .
CDR3aa: CSARDRWEQYF

j_gene: TRBJ1-2
v_gene: TRBV12-3/TRBV12-4
d_gene: .
abundance: .
CDR3aa: CASSSEHLYGYTF

j_gene: TRBJ2-7
v_gene: TRBV12-3/TRBV12-4
d_gene: TRBD2
abundance: .
CDR3aa: CASSFSGPSSCEQYF

j_gene: TRBJ2-1
v_gene: TRBV12-3/TRBV12-4
d_gene: .
abundance: few
CDR3aa: CASSQGLAIYNEQFF

j_gene: TRBJ2-1
v_gene: TRBV20-1
d_gene: TRBD2
abundance: .
CDR3aa: CSARSQRSLADYNEQFF

j_gene: TRBJ2-1
v_gene: TRBV4-1
d_gene: .
abundance: once
CDR3aa: CASNQAGEQFF

j_gene: TRBJ1-2
v_gene: TRBV6-5
d_gene: .
abundance: .
CDR3aa: CATRGSNYGYTF

j_gene: TRBJ1-1
v_gene: TRBV7-2
d_gene: .
abundance: .
CDR3aa: CASSLTRGDTEAFF

j_gene: TRBJ2-4
v_gene: TRBV21-1
d_gene: .
abundance: few
CDR3aa: CASTRTGSGAKNIQYF

j_gene: TRBJ1-6
v_gene: TRBV6-2/TRBV6-3
d_gene: .
abundance: .
CDR3aa: CASGYNSPLHF

j_gene: TRBJ1-4
v_gene: TRBV20-1
d_gene: .
abundance: few
CDR3aa: CSARSGHRPPHGNEKLFF

j_gene: TRBJ2-7
v_gene: TRBV6-5
d_gene: TRBD1
abundance: few
CDR3aa: CASRTEQGLGYEQYF

j_gene: TRBJ1-2
v_gene: TRBV6-5
d_gene: .
abundance: once
CDR3aa: CASSYAGPGSYGYTF

j_gene: TRBJ2-2
v_gene: TRBV27
d_gene: .
abundance: once
CDR3aa: CASTSRQITGELFF

j_gene: TRBJ1-1
v_gene: TRBV20-1
d_gene: TRBD1
abundance: .
CDR3aa: CSAHLQGANPPEAFF

j_gene: TRBJ2-2
v_gene: TRBV10-3
d_gene: .
abundance: .
CDR3aa: CALGTPNTGELFF

j_gene: TRBJ2-3
v_gene: TRBV4-1
d_gene: TRBD2
abundance: .
CDR3aa: CASSPPGLAGVSTDTQYF

j_gene: TRBJ1-6
v_gene: TRBV6-6
d_gene: TRBD1
abundance: .
CDR3aa: CASRGQLDSPLHF

j_gene: .
v_gene: TRBV7-2
d_gene: TRBD1
abundance: .
CDR3aa: CASSLGLLRDSSYEQFF